This T cell receptor beta chain was recovered during a study of patients and donors after allogeneic stem cell transplantation. The CDR3 extends over 13 amino acids. Trimming took 6 bases from V and 5 from J, leaving 13 bases between them. This clonotype was picked up many times. TCRdb passed the RT-PCR reads through MiXCR, listing each CDR3 protein once. The top ten hold roughly a quarter of the sample, which has more than 150,000 distinct CDR3 sequences, approximately 25% seen once. This sequence was found in a human donor who was either an allogeneic HSCT recipient or a stem cell or donor lymphocyte infusion donor (not recorded which). It is not recorded whose cells these are; they may come from a transplant donor. Specimen: blood, either unsorted or a sorted T cell fraction (not recorded which). The rearrangement uses TRBV12-3 or TRBV12-4 and TRBJ1-1, with D possibly TRBD1 on 6 matching bases. The CDR3 loop reads CASSRDRFTEAFF. CDR3 nucleotide sequence: TGTGCCAGCAGCAGAGACAGGTTTACTGAAGCTTTCTTT.